The 30 T cell receptor beta chains below all came from one sample that was sequenced in a study of shared clonotypes between healthy human individuals. Naive CD8 cells lacked CD45RO and underwent positive selection for CCR7, leaving out terminally differentiated effector memory CD45RA+ cells. Data came from immunoSEQ multiplex PCR; TCRdb stores just in-frame clones and leaves some out. The sample records approximately 2,000,000 clones, 80% to 95% being singletons. The sequenced sample was naive CD8+ T cells from PBMCs. Source of these receptors: a man younger than 35 in good health. Some clones in this sample may be carry-over from other donors' samples.

The chain uses TRBV7-9 and TRBJ1-2, with a tentative D call TRBD1 (6 bases). V was shortened by 1 base and J by 2 bases, with 11 bases between the two germline ends. This CDR3 has 15 residues. In germline, CDR1 is SEHNR, CDR2 FQNEAQ (reference sequence). Here the CDR3 reads CASSLDPGENYGYTF. The DNA for the CDR3 is TGTGCCAGCAGCTTAGATCCAGGGGAAAACTATGGCTACACCTTC. The full variable domain, completed using reference TRBV7-9 and TRBJ1-2, is DTGVSQNPRHKITKRGQNVTFRCDPISEHNRLYWYRQTLGQGPEFLTYFQNEAQLEKSRLLSDRFSAERPKGSFSTLEIQRTEQGDSAMYLCASSLDPGENYGYTFGSGTRLTVV.

This chain connects TRBV5-1 to TRBJ2-3, with a tentative D call TRBD2 (5 bases). Trimming cost V 2 bases and J 2 bases, with 12 bases left between them. This CDR3 is 15 amino acids long. The germline CDR1 and CDR2 sequences are SGHRS and YFSETQ. The CDR3 sequence is CASSFISGPTDTQYF. Here the CDR3 DNA reads TGCGCCAGCAGCTTTATAAGCGGACCCACAGATACGCAGTATTTT.

A single count supports this clone. The V call is TRBV28, the J call TRBJ1-2; 7 nucleotides line up with TRBD1. The J segment lost 4 bases and the V segment lost 6 bases, leaving 8 bases of the junction unmatched. The CDR3 covers 14 residues. CDR1 and CDR2 (germline): MDHEN, SYDVKM. CDR3 DNA: TGTGCCAGCAGCCGCAGGGACAGACTCTATGGCTACACCTTC. Its protein product is CASSRRDRLYGYTF.

V is TRBV9 and J is TRBJ2-7; 9 positions agree with TRBD1. V lost 3 bases to trimming and J lost 4 bases; unmatched junction nucleotides: 8. Germline loops: CDR1 SGDLS, CDR2 YYNGEE. CDR3 length equals 15 residues. CDR3 residues: CASSAGTGIEYEQYF. DNA for the CDR3: TGTGCCAGCAGCGCCGGGACAGGGATCGAGTACGAGCAGTACTTC.

The chain has TRBV19 and TRBJ1-2; TRBD1 agrees at 12 bases. The CDR3 length is 14 residues. V lost 4 bases, J lost 7 bases, and 4 bases stayed unmatched. Germline CDR1 reads LNHDA; CDR2 reads SQIVND (reference sequence). CDR3 residues: CASSNRDRGPGYTF. CDR3 nucleotides: TGTGCCAGTAGTAACCGGGACAGGGGGCCTGGCTACACCTTC.

The CDR3 DNA reads as TGTGCCAGTAGAGAGCGGGAGAGGGACACCGGGGAGCTGTTTTTT. This codes for CASRERERDTGELFF. The chain employs TRBV19 and TRBJ2-2; the match to TRBD2 covers 8 bases. This CDR3 has 15 residues. The V and J ends lost 6 bases and 3 bases, in that order; junction bases with no gene match: 6. Germline loops: CDR1 LNHDA, CDR2 SQIVND (reference sequence).

The J gene is TRBJ2-7, the V gene TRBV27; TRBD2 agrees at 9 bases. After removal of 1 base from V and 0 bases from J, the junction contained 4 bases not matched to a gene. There are 16 residues in the CDR3. Germline lookup yields CDR1 MNHEY and CDR2 SMNVEV (reference sequence). DNA for the CDR3: TGTGCCAGCAGTTTATATGCGGGAGGGTACTCCTACGAGCAGTACTTC. Translated, it gives CASSLYAGGYSYEQYF.

The J gene is TRBJ2-7, the V gene TRBV7-9, with a tentative D call TRBD1 (6 bases). Germline CDR1 reads SEHNR; CDR2 reads FQNEAQ (reference sequence). The CDR3 is 17 amino acids. With 4 bases removed from V and 3 bases from J, the gap between germline ends came to 22 bases. CDR3 in amino acids: CASSSDSRTAGFYEQYF. CDR3 bases: TGTGCCAGCAGCTCGGACAGCCGCACAGCCGGTTTCTACGAGCAGTACTTC. The whole variable domain, filled in from reference TRBV7-9 and TRBJ2-7, reads DTGVSQNPRHKITKRGQNVTFRCDPISEHNRLYWYRQTLGQGPEFLTYFQNEAQLEKSRLLSDRFSAERPKGSFSTLEIQRTEQGDSAMYLCASSSDSRTAGFYEQYFGPGTRLTVT.

V usage is TRBV7-9 and J usage is TRBJ2-7; 10 bases are a match to TRBD2. Unmatched junction bases numbered 12, after V lost 5 bases and J lost 5 bases. This CDR3 has 16 amino acids. Germline CDR1 is SEHNR and CDR2 is FQNEAQ (reference sequence). The CDR3 DNA sequence: TGTGCCAGCAGCCCCCTTGCTAGCGGGAGTTTCCACGAGCAGTACTTC. This encodes CASSPLASGSFHEQYF.

V is TRBV5-1 and J is TRBJ1-1, with 9 nucleotides matching TRBD1. The CDR3 runs 15 residues. CDR1 SGHRS and CDR2 YFSETQ come from the germline V gene. Losses at the gene ends were 4 bases for V and 6 bases for J; bases not matched to a gene: 10. CDR3 in DNA: TGCGCCAGCAGCCTAGGGACAGGGTATTTTTCTGAAGCTTTCTTT. Translation gives CASSLGTGYFSEAFF.

This sequence joins TRBV19 and TRBJ2-2; 7 bases are shared with TRBD1. This CDR3 has 13 residues. The V gene's germline CDR1 is LNHDA and CDR2 SQIVND (reference sequence). V shed 6 bases and J 6 bases; nucleotides not matched to a gene: 4. DNA for the CDR3: TGTGCCAGTAGCGACAGGGCCTCCGGGGAGCTGTTTTTT. Its translation: CASSDRASGELFF.

The rearrangement links TRBV29-1 to TRBJ2-1; 9 nucleotides agree with TRBD2. CDR1 is SQVTM, CDR2 ANQGSEA, per germline. The V segment lost 0 bases and the J segment 7 bases; nucleotides outside the gene matches: 10. CDR3 length: 16 residues. CDR3 sequence reads: CSVEDPEREVVNEQFF. CDR3 DNA: TGCAGCGTTGAAGATCCGGAGCGGGAGGTCGTAAATGAGCAGTTCTTC.

The V gene is TRBV9, the J gene TRBJ2-2; 8 bases are a match to TRBD2. V was clipped by 0 bases and J by 1 base; unmatched bases: 5. Germline values: CDR1 SGDLS, CDR2 YYNGEE. CDR3 size: 17 residues. The CDR3 nucleotides read TGTGCCAGCAGCGTAGATACTAGCGGAGGGAACACCGGGGAGCTGTTTTTT. Its translation is CASSVDTSGGNTGELFF.

The J gene is TRBJ2-7, the V gene TRBV7-9; 11 bases line up with TRBD2. This CDR3 has 16 residues. The germline CDR1 and CDR2 sequences are SEHNR and FQNEAQ (reference sequence). J gave up 0 bases and V 5 bases, and 6 bases lay outside the gene matches. This CDR3 reads CASSPRTSGPSYEQYF. The CDR3 DNA is TGTGCCAGCAGCCCGAGGACTAGCGGGCCCTCCTACGAGCAGTACTTC.

V gene TRBV7-2 combines with J gene TRBJ2-2; D gene ambiguous. Germline V gives CDR1 SGHTA, CDR2 FQGNSA. V lost 8 bases to trimming and J lost 4 bases, with 11 bases between them. The length of the CDR3 is 13 residues. Here the CDR3 reads CASLSRATGELFF. The CDR3 bases are TGTGCCAGCCTTAGTCGTGCCACCGGGGAGCTGTTTTTT. Supplemented by reference TRBV7-2 and TRBJ2-2, the full variable domain reads GAGVSQSPSNKVTEKGKDVELRCDPISGHTALYWYRQSLGQGLEFLIYFQGNSAPDKSGLPSDRFSAERTGGSVSTLTIQRTQQEDSAVYLCASLSRATGELFFGEGSRLTVL.

The V and J genes are TRBV7-9 and TRBJ2-2; D remains ambiguous. CDR1 is SEHNR and CDR2 is FQNEAQ in the germline V gene (reference sequence). This CDR3 has 15 residues. V was clipped by 5 bases and J by 3 bases, with 13 bases between them. The CDR3 spells CASSHGRVYTGELFF. Here the CDR3 DNA reads TGTGCCAGCAGCCATGGACGGGTCTACACCGGGGAGCTGTTTTTT. The variable domain in full, completed from reference TRBV7-9 and TRBJ2-2, reads DTGVSQNPRHKITKRGQNVTFRCDPISEHNRLYWYRQTLGQGPEFLTYFQNEAQLEKSRLLSDRFSAERPKGSFSTLEIQRTEQGDSAMYLCASSHGRVYTGELFFGEGSRLTVL.

The rearrangement links TRBV19 to TRBJ2-1; 7 bases are shared with TRBD1. Germline CDR1 reads LNHDA; CDR2 reads SQIVND (reference sequence). V dropped 6 bases and J dropped 3; count of bases not matched to a gene: 5. This CDR3 region has 14 residues. CDR3 in amino acids: CASRARGLYNEQFF. In DNA form, the CDR3 reads TGTGCCAGTAGAGCTAGGGGGCTCTACAATGAGCAGTTCTTC.

This chain connects TRBV28 to TRBJ2-1, with no clear D. V lost 7 bases and J 2 bases, leaving 12 bases between the germline ends. The CDR3 length is 14 residues. Germline V lookup: CDR1 MDHEN, CDR2 SYDVKM. The CDR3 DNA follows: TGTGCCAGCAACCGGCACGGTCCCTACAATGAGCAGTTCTTC. It yields the protein CASNRHGPYNEQFF.

The chain links TRBV11-2 to TRBJ2-3; D unresolved. Germline CDR1 is SGHAT and CDR2 is FQNNGV. There are 13 residues in the CDR3. Trimming left V 1 base short and J 5 bases short, with 7 bases between. DNA of the CDR3: TGTGCCAGCAGCTTAGTGTCAGAAGATACGCAGTATTTT. The encoded protein is CASSLVSEDTQYF. The whole variable domain, filled in from reference TRBV11-2 and TRBJ2-3, reads EAGVAQSPRYKIIEKRQSVAFWCNPISGHATLYWYQQILGQGPKLLIQFQNNGVVDDSQLPKDRFSAERLKGVDSTLKIQPAKLEDSAVYLCASSLVSEDTQYFGPGTRLTVL.

The chain carries TRBV30 and TRBJ1-1; unclear D gene. Germline CDR1 and CDR2: GTSNPN and SVGIG (reference sequence). CDR3 length: 13 amino acids. Trimming removed 2 bases from V and 1 base from J, with 8 bases in between. DNA of the CDR3: TGTGCCTGGAGTATCACAGAGAACACTGAAGCTTTCTTT. Translating gives CAWSITENTEAFF. The full variable domain, completed using reference TRBV30 and TRBJ1-1, is SQTIHQWPATLVQPVGSPLSLECTVEGTSNPNLYWYRQAAGRGLQLLFYSVGIGQISSEVPQNLSASRPQDRQFILSSKKLLLSDSGFYLCAWSITENTEAFFGQGTRLTVV.

The chain recombines TRBV6-5 with TRBJ1-1; 7 bases match TRBD1. Germline assignment: CDR1 MNHEY and CDR2 SVGAGI. CDR3 length equals 13 residues. Trimming took 6 bases from V and 8 from J; bases not matched to a gene: 9. The DNA for the CDR3 is TGTGCCAGCAGACCGGACAGGATTGGCGAAGCTTTCTTT. Translated, it gives CASRPDRIGEAFF.

The chain is built from TRBV10-1 and TRBJ2-1; the D is unclear. CDR1 is WNHNN, CDR2 SYGVQD, per germline (reference sequence). Trimming took 0 bases from V and 5 from J, leaving 8 bases between them. CDR3 length: 14 amino acids. CDR3 loop: CASSESVPNNEQFF. CDR3 DNA: TGCGCCAGCAGTGAGTCCGTGCCCAACAATGAGCAGTTCTTC.

As regards this clone: Different DNA sequences within this sample yield the same CDR3. The chain is built from TRBV4-1 and TRBJ2-7, with 8 bases that match TRBD1. With V trimmed by 4 bases and J by 0 bases, 2 bases remained unmatched. Germline V gene lookup returns CDR1 MGHRA and CDR2 YSYEKL. The CDR3 has 14 residues. Here the CDR3 DNA reads TGCGCCAGCAGCCCAGACAGGGGCTCCTACGAGCAGTACTTC. Protein sequence: CASSPDRGSYEQYF.

This chain links TRBV5-1 with TRBJ2-7, with D tentatively TRBD2 (5 bases). This CDR3 region has 16 residues. Trimming took off 4 bases at V and 2 bases at J, with 19 bases between the two ends. CDR1 is SGHRS and CDR2 is YFSETQ in the germline V gene. CDR3 sequence: CASSPSWGAATYEQYF. The CDR3 region has the DNA TGCGCCAGCAGCCCGAGCTGGGGAGCGGCGACCTACGAGCAGTACTTC. Combining the CDR3 with reference TRBV5-1 and TRBJ2-7 gives the whole variable domain KAGVTQTPRYLIKTRGQQVTLSCSPISGHRSVSWYQQTPGQGLQFLFEYFSETQRNKGNFPGRFSGRQFSNSRSEMNVSTLELGDSALYLCASSPSWGAATYEQYFGPGTRLTVT.

This chain uses TRBV7-9 with TRBJ2-5; D ambiguous. CDR1 and CDR2 (germline): SEHNR, FQNEAQ (reference sequence). V lost 5 bases and J 4 bases, leaving 14 bases between the germline ends. The CDR3 contains 14 residues. CDR3 residues: CASSLGFQRETQYF. CDR3 coding DNA: TGTGCCAGCAGCCTGGGGTTTCAGCGAGAGACCCAGTACTTC.

CDR3 sequence reads: CASSLVAGANQETQYF. The CDR3, as DNA: TGTGCCAGCAGCTTAGTGGCAGGGGCTAACCAAGAGACCCAGTACTTC. The chain links TRBV11-2 to TRBJ2-5; D possibly corresponds to TRBD1 (6 bases). Germline CDR1 and CDR2: SGHAT and FQNNGV. The CDR3 covers 16 residues. V dropped 1 base and J dropped 0 bases, with 12 bases sitting between them. Variable domain in full (rest from reference TRBV11-2 and TRBJ2-5): EAGVAQSPRYKIIEKRQSVAFWCNPISGHATLYWYQQILGQGPKLLIQFQNNGVVDDSQLPKDRFSAERLKGVDSTLKIQPAKLEDSAVYLCASSLVAGANQETQYFGPGTRLLVL.

The chain carries TRBV27 and TRBJ2-1, with D unclear. The V gene's germline CDR1 is MNHEY and CDR2 SMNVEV (reference sequence). Trimming shortened V by 5 bases and J by 7 bases, and 15 bases separated the two germline ends. CDR3 length equals 14 residues. In DNA, the CDR3 is TGTGCCAGCAGTGGTGTTTCCGCATTGAATGAGCAGTTCTTC. This gives the protein CASSGVSALNEQFF.

The chain couples TRBV28 to TRBJ1-5, with D unresolved. In germline, CDR1 is MDHEN, CDR2 SYDVKM. The CDR3 has 12 residues. Trimming took off 6 bases at V and 7 bases at J, with 10 bases between the two ends. The CDR3 is CASSLIRQPQHF. The CDR3 DNA reads as TGTGCCAGCAGCCTAATTCGACAGCCCCAGCATTTT.

The V call is TRBV9, the J call TRBJ2-2; D unclear. The CDR3 consists of 14 residues. Per the germline V gene, CDR1 is SGDLS and CDR2 is YYNGEE. V gave up 0 bases and J gave up 5 bases, with 8 bases separating them. CDR3 coding DNA: TGTGCCAGCAGCGTAGCTTTCCAAACCGGGGAGCTGTTTTTT. Translated, it gives CASSVAFQTGELFF.

The V gene is TRBV19, the J gene TRBJ2-3, with 7 bases lining up with TRBD2. The germline V gene encodes CDR1 LNHDA and CDR2 SQIVND (reference sequence). The junction had 7 bases not matched to a gene; V was cut back by 3 bases and J by 4 bases. The length of the CDR3 is 15 residues. The CDR3 region is CASSILAGAPDTQYF. In nucleotides, the CDR3 is TGTGCCAGTAGTATCCTCGCGGGAGCCCCAGATACGCAGTATTTT.